This T cell receptor beta chain emerged from a study of T cell responses to AZD1222 COVID-19 vaccine. The method was immunoSEQ multiplex PCR; TCRdb's version includes in-frame clones alone and lacks a portion of them. The profile shows about 92,000 clones, approximately 90% of them singletons. Study-wide results and caveats: Donors were mostly white British, more females; clonal diversity possibly underestimated. Among those given AZD1222, only six were seropositive at baseline. Breadth and depth of Spike-specific TCRs rose after two AZD1222 doses. With dominance at 160-218 and 743-854, vaccine-associated CD4 TCRs spanned spike.

Germline V lookup: CDR1 MDHEN, CDR2 SYDVKM. CDR3 size: 14 residues. Between the trimmed V and J ends, which lost 1 base and 2 bases, there was a span of 6 bases. This clone has just a few counts. Its antigen is unknown. V and J are TRBV28 and TRBJ1-3; no reliable D call. The material sequenced was peripheral blood, taken on day 0 of AZD1222 vaccination. The clonotype originates from an adult in good health. This CDR3 reads CASSLLGAGNTIYF. CDR3 nucleotide sequence: TGTGCCAGCAGTTTATTGGGAGCTGGAAACACCATATATTTT.